The T cell receptor (beta chain) under discussion was sequenced for a study of cytomegalovirus exposure and HLA in healthy donors (dated by TCRdb to between 2016 and 2019). Looking at the study overall: An earlier analysis of approximately 550 of the donors reported approximately 300 Gb of sequence data and roughly 110 million unique TCR beta sequences from 150 million to 200 million T cells. High-throughput TCR immunosequencing, statistical association of individual TCRs with disease status, and machine learning were combined to predict cytomegalovirus infection status. To study patterns of TCR occurrence, a later analysis re-analyzed previously published TCR beta repertoires from hundreds of donors and added high-resolution HLA genotyping. The study profiled the T cell repertoires of fewer than 850 subjects by immunosequencing and related them to cytomegalovirus serostatus. Rather than using new phenotypic data, the later analysis identified candidate immune exposures from TCR beta sequences and from how often those sequences occurred across donors. An earlier analysis of 587 of the donors used high-throughput TCR beta sequencing to judge whether each TCR beta V gene segment behaved as functional or pseudogenic. The study aimed to test whether cataloging public T cell receptors could reveal signatures of past pathogen exposure. A later genetic analysis took genome-wide SNP genotypes for about 55% of the roughly 670 donors and used that subset as a discovery cohort. All discovery cohort repertoires had been generated using a single sequencing platform. Both class I and class II loci were covered by HLA typing, at four-digit resolution. Of the 350 to 450 genotyped donors, 81% fell in the genetic ancestry cluster associated with self-reported Caucasian donors. Among roughly 370 genotyped donors of the cohort, an average of around 240,000 unique TCR beta nucleotide sequences were sequenced per donor, approximately 20% of them non-productive. Several DR-DQ haplotypes were handled as single units for association and clustering, since linkage in the cohort was strong. About 280 gigabases of sequencing data and 70 million to 95 million unique TCR sequences made up an early release that covered nearly 650 HLA-typed donors. Along with the roughly 710-subject first cohort, a separate validation cohort of approximately 110 different subjects was used. Donor age, sex, ethnicity and CMV serostatus were collected together with the repertoire data. Typing coverage differed by locus: A, B, C, DRB1 and DQB1 were typed in about 620-640 donors, DQA1 in 522, DPA1 in around 580, and DPB1 in 400 to 490. Results the study describes overall, beyond this receptor: According to a later genetic analysis, donors in an Asian-associated ancestry cluster had fewer N-insertions in productive TCRs than the roughly 670-donor mean. A cluster of highly shared sequence variants was judged likely to be a technical artifact of the sequencing pipeline. Immune exposure information for the cohort was limited to CMV serostatus. In a later analysis, HLA-associated TCR beta chains showed more clonal expansion and lower generation probabilities than non-associated chains that were equally common. In the study, approximately 150 TCR beta chains were listed as associated with cytomegalovirus. Because HLA typing was unavailable for some donors at each locus, only the typed subset was used in association tests. In a later analysis, most CMV-associated TCR beta chains were found to appear HLA-restricted, with HLA associations seemingly driven largely by CMV exposure. Most TCR sequences were seen in very few donors, while some public TCRs were found in many individuals. A later analysis associated 16,951 TCR beta sequences with specific HLA alleles at a false discovery rate of 0.05. About 17 rarely observed V segments, including chromosome 9 orphons, were excluded from the earlier analysis of some 590 of the donors because counts were too low. Presence/absence analyses assumed roughly uniform sequencing depth across donors, an assumption that may not hold. It was suggested by the authors that the approach could potentially be generalized to other disease states and immunological phenotypes. In a later genetic analysis, a missense DCLRE1C variant was associated with V-gene and J-gene trimming of TCR beta chains, and the association was replicated in an independent cohort. A few of the identified cytomegalovirus-associated TCR beta chains were confirmed in vitro to be specific for cytomegalovirus antigens. Correlated functional status among segregating V segments might reflect linkage disequilibrium, but an unknown experimental factor could not be ruled out. A further reported finding was that TCR beta sequences accurately predicted the HLA-A and HLA-B alleles for most subjects in the first cohort. Strong co-occurrence of HLA alleles, especially DR and DQ, made assigning TCR associations to individual alleles difficult. According to a later analysis, parvovirus B19, influenza, CMV and Epstein-Barr virus appeared linked to several top co-occurrence clusters. In a later analysis, the rate of TCR association differed among HLA loci, with DRB1 alleles having the most associated TCRs and HLA-C alleles having the fewest. The cohort was sequenced for TCR beta chains only, and without alpha or paired-chain data the features that could be detected were limited. An earlier analysis of approximately 500 of the donors showed that most TCR beta V segments appeared in productive rearrangements either about 90% or about 30% of the time, which broadly matched IMGT annotations. In both the original and validation cohorts, the classifier was reported to diagnose cytomegalovirus status with high specificity and sensitivity.

About this clone itself: The clone's antigen remains unknown. Per-nucleotide qualities are absent, and no much larger clonotype sits a single base away.

In total, more than 500 healthy bone marrow donors made up the cohort. At the time of sampling, every cohort member was nominally healthy, though immune exposures that went unrecorded were likely present. The donor was CMV seropositive and belonged to the group of about 290 seropositive cohort members. Each donor provided a peripheral blood sample, and peripheral blood mononuclear cells were used for TCR beta sequencing. Genomic DNA extraction from the blood cell samples was performed with the Qiagen DNeasy Blood Extraction Kit. The library was produced with the immunoSEQ multiplex PCR assay. The multiplex PCR relied on a mix of 60 forward primers for TCR Vbeta segments and 13 reverse primers for TCR Jbeta segments. The CDR3 region of rearranged TCR beta genes was amplified from genomic DNA with a multiplex PCR assay. The amplified TCR beta libraries were sequenced on the Illumina HiSeq System as 87-base-pair reads. In the source study's methods: A later analysis tallied 75 million to 95 million unique TCR beta chains across the 600 to 700 repertoires, and about 10 million of those chains were shared by two or more donors. To remove PCR and sequencing errors, raw reads were error-corrected and collapsed into unique sequences using a nearest-neighbor algorithm that merged closely related sequences. CDR3 sequences were aligned to IMGT reference sequences to assign V, D and J gene segments. For a sequence to be retained, at least a six-nucleotide match to both a V gene segment and a J gene segment was required. Rearrangements were called productive when the CDR3 lacked stop codons and stayed in frame with V and J; all others were non-productive. CDR3 was defined according to IMGT convention as the region running from the second conserved V-encoded cysteine to the conserved J-encoded phenylalanine. The earlier analysis of 587 of the donors excluded any sequence lacking an unambiguous match to a single V gene segment. In an earlier analysis of 587 of the donors, a V segment was called functional when productive rearrangements were above 56.7%, and segregating when the standard deviation between donors exceeded 5%. To diagnose cytomegalovirus status from the catalog of TCR beta chain sequences, a statistical classification framework was built. In a later analysis, TCR nucleotide sequences were compared against IMGT/GENE-DB human TR gene sequences so that V and J genes could be assigned. The TCRdist pipeline was used in a later analysis to assign CDR3 sequences and most-parsimonious VDJ recombination scenarios. In a later analysis, each TCR beta chain was defined by its CDR3 amino acid sequence together with its V-gene family, and reads without a unique V-gene family were excluded. A later analysis removed 592 highly shared, low-generation-probability nucleotide sequences to deal with suspected cross-contamination and a sequencing artifact. For each public chain, a later analysis derived a clonal expansion index from normalized ranks of inferred template counts within each repertoire. In a later analysis, generation probabilities were computed with a VDJ recombination model fitted to out-of-frame rearrangements, and the resulting probabilities were checked against IGoR. Hypergeometric tests were used in a later analysis to score TCR-TCR, TCR-HLA and TCR-CMV co-occurrence, with a repertoire-size bias correction applied to the TCR pairs. False discovery rates were estimated in a later analysis by permuting HLA or CMV assignments 20 times. In a later analysis, co-occurring TCRs were grouped with DBSCAN, and TCRdist sequence similarity was added when clustering was performed within HLA-allele-positive subsets. Repertoires with fewer than 30,000 or more than 120,000 public chains were left out of co-occurrence clustering, as were about five repertoires with anomalous nucleotide sharing. The clones in this table, taken by TCRdb from immuneACCESS, are in-frame only. Not every clone is retained; where verified, under half of the shortfall comes from an unresolved V gene, and the cause of the rest is unknown. V, J and clone size are taken as reported in that table, and D and trimming were inferred from the DNA itself. Here the sample has under 300,000 clones; about 83% occur a single time. The ten largest clones capture roughly 2% of the sample.

The TCR originated in a woman aged 40 to 50 in good health and CMV-seropositive. The source material was PBMCs.

The nucleotides are TGTGCCAGCAGCTTGATAGACAGGGCGCGCGAGCAGTACTTC. Translation gives CASSLIDRAREQYF. This chain is built from TRBV13 and TRBJ2-7; 7 bases in the middle match TRBD1. Clipping removes 3 bases from V and 6 bases from J, with 8 as the unmatched junction base count. Inclusive of the bounding cysteine and phenylalanine, the CDR3 is 14 residues long. This entry keeps only the CDR3 DNA: 42 bases, framed from base 1. CDR1 and CDR2 (PRHDT, FYEKMQ) derive from the germline V gene (reference sequence).